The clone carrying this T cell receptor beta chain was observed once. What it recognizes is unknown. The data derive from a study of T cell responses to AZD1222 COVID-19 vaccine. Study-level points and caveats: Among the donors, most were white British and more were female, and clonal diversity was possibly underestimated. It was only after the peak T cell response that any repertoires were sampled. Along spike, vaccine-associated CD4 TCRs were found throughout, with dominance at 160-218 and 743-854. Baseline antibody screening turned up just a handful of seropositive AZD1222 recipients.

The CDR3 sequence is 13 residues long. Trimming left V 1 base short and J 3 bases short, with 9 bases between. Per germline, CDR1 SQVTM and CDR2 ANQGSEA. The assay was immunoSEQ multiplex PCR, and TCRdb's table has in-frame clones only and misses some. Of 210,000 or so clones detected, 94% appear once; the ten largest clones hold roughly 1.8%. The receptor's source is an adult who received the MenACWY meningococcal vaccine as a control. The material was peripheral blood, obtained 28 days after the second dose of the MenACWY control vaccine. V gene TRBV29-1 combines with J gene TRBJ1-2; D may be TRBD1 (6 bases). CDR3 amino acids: CSVEGQGYYGYTF. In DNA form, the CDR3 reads TGCAGCGTTGAAGGCCAGGGGTACTATGGCTACACCTTC.